This T cell receptor beta chain is from a study of shared clonotypes between healthy human individuals. Notes on the study in general: Relative to clonotypes present in all four donors, those not shared had lower generation probabilities.

CD45RO-negative, CCR7-selected cells formed the naive CD8 fraction, which excluded terminally differentiated effector memory CD45RA+ cells. Recent vaccinations or acute infections were absent in the healthy HIV-negative adult donors. The method was immunoSEQ multiplex PCR; TCRdb's version includes in-frame clones alone and lacks a portion of them. Altogether hundreds of thousands of clones are present, roughly 96% being singletons, with the ten largest covering less than 0.13%. As regards this clone: Its antigen is unknown.

This CDR3 has 16 amino acids. Germline V gives CDR1 MNHEY, CDR2 SMNVEV (reference sequence). Trimming took 4 bases from V and 0 from J; bases not matched to a gene: 5. The TCR originated in a woman younger than 45 in good health. Input material: naive CD8+ T cells sorted from blood. V is TRBV27 and J is TRBJ2-3; 9 bases are shared with TRBD2. The CDR3 sequence: CASSSLAGISTDTQYF. Here the CDR3 DNA reads TGTGCCAGCAGTTCCCTAGCGGGAATTAGCACAGATACGCAGTATTTT.